In this sample, the clone carrying this T cell receptor (beta chain) turned up a few times. The time point was: sample taken at primary tumor resection. Material for sequencing was whole RNA from tumor, nontumor lung or frozen PBMC, left unsorted. A total of 72 untreated early-stage non-small cell lung cancer patients served as donors. CDR1 and CDR2 (germline): SEHNR, FQNEAQ (reference sequence). The CDR3 covers 14 residues. V lost 4 bases to trimming and J lost 5 bases, with 11 bases between them. The data were obtained in a study of spatial heterogeneity in lung cancer. Every TCR cDNA molecule bore a unique molecular identifier. TCRdb used MiXCR to reprocess the 5' RACE reads, holding one entry per CDR3 protein. The data show 40,000 to 50,000 distinct CDR3 sequences, about 7.6% seen once.

The source material was PBMCs, sampled at surgery. This chain uses TRBV7-9 with TRBJ1-4; no reliable D call. The source of this sequence is a female donor with early-stage non-small cell lung cancer. The CDR3: CASSSVLGNEKLFF. The CDR3 nucleotides read TGTGCCAGCAGCTCAGTCTTGGGGAATGAAAAACTGTTTTTT.